This TCR beta chain was profiled in a study of T cell repertoires in cytomegalovirus infection. Study-level background: HLA-C-restricted CMV epitopes, recently identified, and well-studied HLA-B-restricted ones were used by the study. From public TCR beta signatures came an indication of both CMV infection and matching HLA type.

The CDR3 is 14 amino acids. Deletions cut 5 bases from V and 13 bases from J, with 18 bases between. The germline V gene has CDR1 SGHAT and CDR2 FQNNGV. Via MiXCR, TCRdb re-called the reads, giving one row per CDR3 protein. The sample includes about 340,000 distinct CDR3 sequences, under 35% of them seen just once. Study conclusions and caveats: Clonotypes of TCR beta that were HLA-C-restricted and CMV-specific dominated the ex vivo response. Individuals carrying CMV plus the relevant HLA were identified by cumulative frequency of public TCR beta families.

On this clonotype itself: Antigen specificity is unknown.

The sequence was obtained from a human donor in good health (CMV status not recorded). Some clones in this sample may be carry-over from other donors' samples. The sequencing used cultured PBMCs, collected from culture after CMV antigen stimulation. The chain joins TRBV11-2 to TRBJ1-6; D not resolved. CDR3: CASSRGRRPDPLHF. CDR3 bases: TGTGCCAGCAGCCGAGGACGGAGACCTGACCCCCTCCACTTT.